The 4 T cell receptor beta chains below come from one sample, sequenced in a study of regulatory T cells in long-lasting Graves disease (TCRdb year 2021). The method behind the library was multiplex PCR. Reads for this sample came from an Illumina HiSeq 4000. CDR3 regions were amplified by Arm-PCR with iRepertoire HTBI primers to construct TCR beta libraries. The public reads were reanalyzed by TCRdb: fastp trimming at Q25, MiXCR alignment, in-frame beta chains only. CDR3 protein sequences are deduplicated, and each keeps its most common genes and DNA. This sample is represented by 350,000 to 450,000 distinct CDR3 sequences; about 15% of them were singletons. The ten biggest clones cover about a sixth of the sample. Explained via the paper, the time point label denotes: newly diagnosed GD, antithyroid drugs for less than 3 months. For both TCR sequencing and RNA sequencing, RNA was extracted from PBMCs using TRIzol.

The sample was also reused in another study, on T cells in Graves' hyperthyroidism and ophthalmopathy.

The sequencing here drew on peripheral blood mononuclear cells (PBMCs), taken at new diagnosis, from a patient treated with antithyroid drugs. These receptors were collected from a woman aged 30 to 39 with Graves disease. Donor details come from another sample of the same person, matched by shared clones.

This clonotype was counted between two and nine times. The chain recombines TRBV5-1 with TRBJ2-3; D remains unclear. The V and J ends lost 1 base and 0 bases respectively, with 12 bases between them. In germline, CDR1 is SGHRS, CDR2 YFSETQ. CDR3 length: 16 residues. As DNA, the CDR3 is TGCGCCAGCAGCTTGCGCCTCCTAACTAGCACAGATACGCAGTATTTT. Its protein product is CASSLRLLTSTDTQYF. Drawing the rest from reference TRBV5-1 and TRBJ2-3, the complete variable domain is KAGVTQTPRYLIKTRGQQVTLSCSPISGHRSVSWYQQTPGQGLQFLFEYFSETQRNKGNFPGRFSGRQFSNSRSEMNVSTLELGDSALYLCASSLRLLTSTDTQYFGPGTRLTVL.

This chain links TRBV12-3 or TRBV12-4 with TRBJ2-7; D unresolved. The CDR3 contains 15 residues. Trimming took off 7 bases at V and 4 bases at J, with 20 bases between the two ends. CDR3 protein: CASTSGLFGPYEQYF. CDR3 DNA: TGTGCCAGCACCTCAGGATTGTTTGGCCCTTACGAGCAGTACTTC.

This clonotype has a count of ten or more. The chain carries TRBV27 and TRBJ2-3; 8 nucleotides align to TRBD2. The CDR3 totals 15 residues. CDR1 and CDR2 (germline): MNHEY, SMNVEV (reference sequence). Trimming removed 6 bases from V and 2 bases from J; junction bases left unmatched: 7. The CDR3 nucleotides read TGTGCCAGCAGCCTACTAGCGGAGAACACAGATACGCAGTATTTT. This sequence encodes CASSLLAENTDTQYF.

The chain is built from TRBV2 and TRBJ1-5; D remains ambiguous. In germline, CDR1 is SNHLY, CDR2 FYNNEI. This CDR3 spans 12 amino acids. V lost 8 bases to trimming and J lost 3 bases, with 8 bases between them. The CDR3 bases are TGTGCCAGCGGTGTTATCAATCAGCCCCAGCATTTT. It yields the protein CASGVINQPQHF. Full variable domain (missing parts from reference TRBV2 and TRBJ1-5): EPEVTQTPSHQVTQMGQEVILRCVPISNHLYFYWYRQILGQKVEFLVSFYNNEISEKSEIFDDQFSVERPDGSNFTLKIRSTKLEDSAMYFCASGVINQPQHFGDGTRLSIL.